This TCR beta chain was captured by sequencing in a study of regulatory and conventional T cells in RAG deficiency. The CDR3 is made up of 14 amino acids. J lost 1 base, V lost 5 bases, and 1 base had no gene match. Germline values: CDR1 SEHNR, CDR2 FQNEAQ (reference sequence). Blood CD4+ CD25-low CD127-high conventional T cells supplied the genomic DNA template. Only in-frame clones appear in the TCRdb table, and some are missing; sequencing was by immunoSEQ multiplex PCR. Of 30,000 to 35,000 clones in the sample, about 76% were seen once. This clone was detected once. In addition, the sample was reused for a study of regulatory T cells. Turning to that study: Amplification used 52 TRBV primers and 13 TRBJ primers. In patients, unique TRB V-J pairs were restricted and V/J usage skewed, especially in Tregs.

This receptor was taken from a human donor in good health. This sequence joins TRBV7-9 and TRBJ2-3; 9 positions match TRBD1. Sequencing was done on a sample of CD4+ effector T cells sorted from blood. The CDR3 spells CASSRTGGTDTQYF. DNA for the CDR3: TGTGCCAGCAGCCGGACAGGGGGCACAGATACGCAGTATTTT.